This T cell receptor beta chain is from a study of OX40 agonist ivuxolimab in advanced cancers. Study information: Of mixed ages from roughly 23 to 80 and averaging about 56 years, the group was roughly 85% male.

Per germline, CDR1 SEHNR and CDR2 FQNEAQ (reference sequence). Trimming left V 0 bases short and J 5 bases short, with 14 bases between. The CDR3 is 15 amino acids. Points from the study as a whole: Among expanded peripheral T cells, antigen specificity went undetermined. In general, CD8+ T cells held more expanded clones than CD4+ did, on average.

The repertoire was sequenced with immunoSEQ multiplex PCR; TCRdb's copy has only in-frame clones and lacks some. This sample yields tens of thousands of clones, of which 80% to 90% are seen a single time; around 0.19% belongs to the top ten. A remark on this clone: No antigen is known for it.

The chain couples TRBV7-9 to TRBJ2-7, with D possibly being TRBD1 (6 bases). Sample: CD4+ or CD8+ T cells sorted from blood, taken in a trial of the OX40 agonist ivuxolimab. The clonotype originates from an adult with an advanced solid tumor such as melanoma, head and neck, liver or kidney cancer. The CDR3 loop reads CASSLAGYRVNEQYF. Here the CDR3 DNA reads TGTGCCAGCAGCTTAGCGGGTTACAGGGTCAACGAGCAGTACTTC. Full variable domain (remainder filled in from reference TRBV7-9 and TRBJ2-7): DTGVSQNPRHKITKRGQNVTFRCDPISEHNRLYWYRQTLGQGPEFLTYFQNEAQLEKSRLLSDRFSAERPKGSFSTLEIQRTEQGDSAMYLCASSLAGYRVNEQYFGPGTRLTVT.